This T cell receptor beta chain appears in the sequencing data of a study of T cell responses to AZD1222 COVID-19 vaccine. Study-wide context: Second doses that came at about 4 or about 12 weeks were put together.

With regard to this clone: The antigen remains undetermined.

Overall study results and limits: Recipients of two AZD1222 doses showed rising Spike-specific TCR breadth and depth.

Sequencing used immunoSEQ multiplex PCR; TCRdb keeps in-frame clones, though not all of them. The sample has roughly 250,000 clones, about 92% seen once. This CDR3 spans 13 amino acids. Germline V gene data show CDR1 as MGHRA and CDR2 as YSYEKL. Trimming cost V 0 bases and J 6 bases, with 7 bases left between them. This chain joins TRBV4-1 and TRBJ2-3, with a possible D match to TRBD2 (5 bases). This specimen consisted of peripheral blood, obtained on day 0 of AZD1222 vaccination. The receptor comes from an adult in good health. The CDR3 nucleotides are TGCGCCAGCAGCCAAGATAGGGAGGATACGCAGTATTTT. Protein product: CASSQDREDTQYF.